What follows describes a single T cell receptor (beta chain). Its antigen is still unknown. It has no much larger one-base neighbor in the sample; base qualities were not kept. Libraries were built with 5' RACE. Sequencing was carried out with an Illumina HiSeq 2500. The second PCR ran for about 7 to 11 cycles and used a J-beta primer mix along with a sample-barcoded 5' primer. A template-switch 5' adaptor carrying 12 random nucleotides introduced a unique molecular identifier onto each TCR beta cDNA molecule. Each sample yielded at least 3 million CDR3-containing paired-end reads. First-strand cDNA synthesis was performed from all RNA using the Mint cDNA synthesis kit, with priming by a TRBC-specific oligonucleotide. After uracil-DNA glycosylase treatment, a first 18-cycle PCR used universal primers M1SS and BC2_uni_R on all cDNA. Regarding the original processing steps: For normalization, 1 million high-quality reads, each with a distinct molecular identifier, were randomly selected from each sample. Reads with shared molecular identifiers were discarded instead of being binned into consensus sequences. MiTCR, set to a Q25 quality threshold and the strictest error-elimination algorithm, was used for CDR3 identification, clonotype clustering and error correction. A nonparametric unseen species model using Euler transformation provided a lower-bound estimate of total TCR beta diversity. TCRdb trimmed public reads at Q25 via fastp, called clones via MiXCR and kept in-frame beta chains. Entries are consolidated by CDR3 protein sequence, retaining the most common genes and DNA. The V and J calls shown here were made by TCRdb, not taken from the authors' results. This sample lists some 1.5 million distinct CDR3 sequences; approximately 43% were detected once. The ten most abundant clones make up approximately 4.1% of the sample.

The 39 donors, aged roughly 6 to 90 years, were systemically healthy Caucasian individuals from Russia. Approximately 9.3 milliliters of peripheral blood were drawn from each donor into EDTA-treated Vacutainer tubes. PBMCs were isolated by Ficoll-Paque density-gradient centrifugation, with at least 7 million obtained per sample. Total RNA, at least 6 micrograms per sample, was extracted from PBMCs with Trizol reagent. Naive CD45RAhigh/CD27high T cell percentages were measured by flow cytometry on a PBMC aliquot from every donor. The data belong to a study of blood T cells in healthy people across ages (dated by TCRdb to 2015 to 2017). For the wider study: In model experiments, template switching captured about one uniquely barcoded TCR beta cDNA molecule for every two T cells. Age-related changes in TCR beta repertoire diversity were measured in the study by deep sequencing normalized with unique cDNA molecular identifiers. Donors were grouped into four age groups: young (average roughly 15 years), middle-aged (39), aged (about 60) and long-lived (approximately 82). To avoid experimental bias, donors of different ages were spread randomly across the sequencing lanes. For two donors (one aged 18 to 29 and one aged 80 or older), the study analyzed two additional independent replicas of 1 million unique cDNA reads from the same blood draw.

Overall study outcomes, separate from this receptor: Estimates of total diversity from one million sequenced T cells were regarded as lower bounds and underestimates. The CMV infection status of donors was not known, potentially confounding age-related changes in expanded clonotypes. As age increased, observed TCR beta diversity per million T cells dropped in a roughly linear way, and a significant reduction was already evident by age approximately 40. Bulk unsorted PBMC profiling prevented conclusive comparison of naive and antigen-experienced compartments. Compared with the aged group, more naive CD4+ T cells, fewer expanded clones and increased TCR diversity were shown by the long-lived group, suggesting age selection. There was a strong correlation between observed TCR beta diversity and the percentage of naive T cells measured by flow cytometry.

V loses 0 bases of germline sequence and J loses 4 bases, and the interval between the two ends is 9 bases. The CDR3 measures 14 amino acids from cysteine to phenylalanine. Of all the DNA, just the CDR3 is kept, 42 bases in frame from base 1. The chain is encoded by TRBV12-3 or TRBV12-4 joined to TRBJ1-1, and perhaps TRBD1 as D gene, on 5 matching bases. Material: blood. The TCR was taken from a woman aged 18-29 years in good health. DNA sequence: TGTGCCAGCAGTTTAGCGTGGAGGGGCACTGAAGCTTTCTTT. Its protein is CASSLAWRGTEAFF.